The entry that follows covers one T cell receptor beta chain sequence. This sample is drawn from a study of blood T cell repertoires in COVID-19. The overall study: Spain, Italy and the United States supplied samples that represented acute and convalescent COVID-19. Nucleic acid was either cDNA or gDNA, and it came from T cells, B-cell-depleted T cells, or PBMCs.

Seattle cases were enrolled at active infection and followed longitudinally. V was shortened by 8 bases and J by 6 bases, with 17 bases between the two germline ends. The V gene's germline CDR1 is SQVTM and CDR2 ANQGSEA. This CDR3 contains 12 residues. Original processing methods: Reference gene primer amplification gave nucleated cell count estimates. Here immunoSEQ multiplex PCR was the method, and the copy in TCRdb shows in-frame clones only, minus some. V and J calls plus clone size are reproduced from that table; the DNA served to infer D and trimming. The sample lists roughly 250,000 clones; roughly 88% were seen once.

This receptor was taken from a human donor with COVID-19, enrolled during active disease. The donor label of this sample is uncertain. J is TRBJ2-7 and V is TRBV29-1; the D gene is possibly TRBD2 (5 bases). Sequenced material: peripheral blood. For the CDR3, the DNA is TGCAGCTCACGCGGGCCCGGCTCCGAGCAGTACTTC. Its translation is CSSRGPGSEQYF.